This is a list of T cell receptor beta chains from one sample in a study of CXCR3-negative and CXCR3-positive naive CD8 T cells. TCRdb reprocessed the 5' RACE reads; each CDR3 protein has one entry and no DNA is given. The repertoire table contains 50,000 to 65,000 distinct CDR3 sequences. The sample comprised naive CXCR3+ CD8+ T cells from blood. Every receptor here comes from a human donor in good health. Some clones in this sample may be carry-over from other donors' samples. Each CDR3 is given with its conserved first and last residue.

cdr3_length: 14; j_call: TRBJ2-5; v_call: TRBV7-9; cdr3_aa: CASSFPGHQETQYF
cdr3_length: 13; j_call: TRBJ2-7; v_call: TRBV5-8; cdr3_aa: CASSFGFVYEQYF
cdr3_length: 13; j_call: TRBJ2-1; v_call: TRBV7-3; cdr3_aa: CASSLAGGPEQFF
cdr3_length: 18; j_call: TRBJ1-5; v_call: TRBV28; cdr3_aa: CASSSTLLTGGGNQPQHF
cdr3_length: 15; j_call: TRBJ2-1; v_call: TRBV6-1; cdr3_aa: CASRRTPTVYNEQFF
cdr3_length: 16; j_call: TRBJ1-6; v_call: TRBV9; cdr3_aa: CASSTQVRQVNSPLHF
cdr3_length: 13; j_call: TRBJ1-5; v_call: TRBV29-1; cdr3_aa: CSVDRGPNQPQHF
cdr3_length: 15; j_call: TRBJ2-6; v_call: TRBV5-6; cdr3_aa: CASTQGASGANVLTF
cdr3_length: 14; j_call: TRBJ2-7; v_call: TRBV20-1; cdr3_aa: CSARVGASSYEQYF
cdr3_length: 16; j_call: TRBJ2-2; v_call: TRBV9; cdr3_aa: CASSVEAGDVSGELFF
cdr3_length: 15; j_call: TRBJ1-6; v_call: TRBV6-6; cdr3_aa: CASGYLGTANSPLHF
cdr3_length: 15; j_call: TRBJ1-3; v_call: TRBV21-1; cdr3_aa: CASSRTPSSGNTIYF
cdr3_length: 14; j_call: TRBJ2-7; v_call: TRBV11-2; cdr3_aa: CASSLGAGVYEQYF
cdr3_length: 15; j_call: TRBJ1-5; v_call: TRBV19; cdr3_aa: CASNPIGRLDQPQHF
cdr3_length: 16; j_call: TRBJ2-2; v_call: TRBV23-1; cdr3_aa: CASSPRTSGYTGELFF
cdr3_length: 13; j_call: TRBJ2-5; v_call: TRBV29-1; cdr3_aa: CSATLPVLETQYF